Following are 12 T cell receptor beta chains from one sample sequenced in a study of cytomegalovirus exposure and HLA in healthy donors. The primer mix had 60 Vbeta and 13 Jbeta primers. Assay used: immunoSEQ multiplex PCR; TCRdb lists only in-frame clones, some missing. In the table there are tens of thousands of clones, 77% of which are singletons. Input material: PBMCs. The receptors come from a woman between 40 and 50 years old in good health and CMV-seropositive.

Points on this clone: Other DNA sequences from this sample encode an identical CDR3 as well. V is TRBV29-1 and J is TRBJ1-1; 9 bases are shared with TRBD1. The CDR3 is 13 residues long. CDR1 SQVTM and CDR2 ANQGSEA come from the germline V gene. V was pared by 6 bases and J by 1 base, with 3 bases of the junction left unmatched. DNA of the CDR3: TGCAGCGTCGGGGGACAGGGGAACACTGAAGCTTTCTTT. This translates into CSVGGQGNTEAFF.

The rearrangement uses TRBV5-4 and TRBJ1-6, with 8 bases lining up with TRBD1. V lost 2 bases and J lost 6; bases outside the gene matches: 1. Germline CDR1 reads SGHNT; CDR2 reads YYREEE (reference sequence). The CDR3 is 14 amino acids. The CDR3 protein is CASSFQGANSPLHF. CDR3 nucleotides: TGTGCCAGCAGCTTCCAGGGGGCTAATTCACCCCTCCACTTT.

CDR3 coding DNA: TGTGCCAGTAGTGCCAACAGGGGTGAGACCCAGTACTTC. Its translation: CASSANRGETQYF. This chain links TRBV19 with TRBJ2-5, with 7 nucleotides matching TRBD1. V trimming: 5 bases; J trimming: 5 bases; junction bases outside the gene matches: 5. This CDR3 has 13 residues. Looked up from germline, CDR1 is LNHDA and CDR2 is SQIVND (reference sequence).

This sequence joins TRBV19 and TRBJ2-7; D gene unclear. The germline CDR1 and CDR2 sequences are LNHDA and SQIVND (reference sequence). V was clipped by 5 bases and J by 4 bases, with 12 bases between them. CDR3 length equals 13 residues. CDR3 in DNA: TGTGCCAGTAGTCGCGGTGGTATTTACGAGCAGTACTTC. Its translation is CASSRGGIYEQYF. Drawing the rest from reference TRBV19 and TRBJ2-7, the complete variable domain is DGGITQSPKYLFRKEGQNVTLSCEQNLNHDAMYWYRQDPGQGLRLIYYSQIVNDFQKGDIAEGYSVSREKKESFPLTVTSAQKNPTAFYLCASSRGGIYEQYFGPGTRLTVT.

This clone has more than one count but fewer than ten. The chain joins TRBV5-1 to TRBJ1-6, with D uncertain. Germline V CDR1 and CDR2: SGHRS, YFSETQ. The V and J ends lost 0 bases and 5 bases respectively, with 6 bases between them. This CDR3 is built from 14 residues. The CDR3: CASSLGGNNSPLHF. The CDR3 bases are TGCGCCAGCAGCTTGGGAGGGAATAATTCACCCCTCCACTTT.

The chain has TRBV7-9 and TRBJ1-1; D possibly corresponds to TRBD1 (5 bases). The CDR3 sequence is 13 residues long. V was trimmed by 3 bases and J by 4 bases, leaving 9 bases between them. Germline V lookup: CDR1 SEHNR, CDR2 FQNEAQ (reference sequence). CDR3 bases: TGTGCCAGCAGCTTTCAGGGAGGCACTGAAGCTTTCTTT. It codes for CASSFQGGTEAFF.

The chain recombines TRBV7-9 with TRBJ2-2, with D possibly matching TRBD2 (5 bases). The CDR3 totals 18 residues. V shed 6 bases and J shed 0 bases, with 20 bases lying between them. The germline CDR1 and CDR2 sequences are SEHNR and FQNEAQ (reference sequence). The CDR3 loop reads CASREGLFEGANTGELFF. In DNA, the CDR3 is TGTGCCAGCAGAGAAGGGCTATTCGAGGGCGCGAACACCGGGGAGCTGTTTTTT.

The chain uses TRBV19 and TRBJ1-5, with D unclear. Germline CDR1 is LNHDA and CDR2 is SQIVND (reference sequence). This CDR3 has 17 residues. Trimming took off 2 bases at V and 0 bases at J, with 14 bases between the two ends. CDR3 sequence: CASSISSRRYSNQPQHF. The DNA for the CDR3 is TGTGCCAGTAGTATATCCTCGCGTCGGTATAGCAATCAGCCCCAGCATTTT.

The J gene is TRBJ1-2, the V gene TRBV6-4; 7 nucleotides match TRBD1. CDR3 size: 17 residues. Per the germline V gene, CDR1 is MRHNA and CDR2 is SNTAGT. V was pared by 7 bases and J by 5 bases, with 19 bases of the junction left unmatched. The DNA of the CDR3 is TGTGCCAGCACGGAGGGGGCGGACGGGCCTATTTTATATGGCTACACCTTC. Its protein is CASTEGADGPILYGYTF.

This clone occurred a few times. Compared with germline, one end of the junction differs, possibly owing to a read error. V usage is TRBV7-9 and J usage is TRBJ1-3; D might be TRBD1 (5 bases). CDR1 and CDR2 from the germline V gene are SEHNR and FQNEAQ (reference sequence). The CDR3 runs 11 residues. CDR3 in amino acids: CASSPLPRGDF. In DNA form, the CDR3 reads TGTGCCAGCAGCCCCCTCCCGCGGGGGGATTTT. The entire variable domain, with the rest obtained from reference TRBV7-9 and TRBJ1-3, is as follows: DTGVSQNPRHKITKRGQNVTFRCDPISEHNRLYWYRQTLGQGPEFLTYFQNEAQLEKSRLLSDRFSAERPKGSFSTLEIQRTEQGDSAMYLCASSPLPRGDFGEGSWLTVV.

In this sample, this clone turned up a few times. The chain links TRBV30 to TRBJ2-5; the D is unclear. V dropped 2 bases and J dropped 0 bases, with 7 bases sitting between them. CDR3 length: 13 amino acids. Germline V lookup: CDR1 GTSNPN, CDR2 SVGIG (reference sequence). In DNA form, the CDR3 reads TGTGCCTGGAGTAATGGCAACCAAGAGACCCAGTACTTC. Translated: CAWSNGNQETQYF. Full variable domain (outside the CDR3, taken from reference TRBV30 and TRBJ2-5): SQTIHQWPATLVQPVGSPLSLECTVEGTSNPNLYWYRQAAGRGLQLLFYSVGIGQISSEVPQNLSASRPQDRQFILSSKKLLLSDSGFYLCAWSNGNQETQYFGPGTRLLVL.

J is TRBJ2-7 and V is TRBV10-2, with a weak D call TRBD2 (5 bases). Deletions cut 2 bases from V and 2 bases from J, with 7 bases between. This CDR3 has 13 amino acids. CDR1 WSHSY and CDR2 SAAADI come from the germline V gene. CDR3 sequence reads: CASSEGGAYEQYF. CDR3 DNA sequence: TGCGCCAGCAGTGAGGGAGGTGCCTACGAGCAGTACTTC.